The present T cell receptor (beta chain) was sequenced within a study of vaccination and CD4 T cells after COVID-19. Study details: The convalescent group had six males, four females, seven Caucasians, two Asians, one multiracial.

From germline, CDR1 is GTSNPN and CDR2 SVGIG (reference sequence). The CDR3 has 14 amino acids. V lost 2 bases, J lost 7 bases, and 15 bases lay in between. Researchers used the Oncomine TCR Beta short-read assay to sequence DNA from cultured CD4+ T cells. TCRdb recomputed calls from the PCR reads with MiXCR, one row per CDR3 protein. The data contain about 18,000 distinct CDR3 sequences, 54% of them singletons. Treatment noted: roughly ten-day PBMC culture with coronavirus spike peptide pools or control peptides (ViraFEST assay). About this clonotype itself: The antigen is undetermined.

Sequenced sample: CD4+ T cells from blood, cultured in vitro. This chain links TRBV30 with TRBJ2-1; D is possibly TRBD2 (7 bases). This clonotype originated in a human donor who had recovered from COVID-19. CDR3 bases: TGTGCCTGGAGTAGGAGGGGGGGCTGGAATGAGCAGTTCTTC. Translated: CAWSRRGGWNEQFF.